The present entry profiles one TCR beta chain with its context. This clonotype has a count of ten or more. The specificity of this receptor is unknown. No clone much larger than this one lies a single base away; base qualities are absent. This specimen's time point label, per the study, means: patch test 2, 6 weeks after DPC sensitization. Per the publication, the treatment or condition label means: therapeutic diphenylcyclopropenone sensitization with weekly scalp DPC. Blood at each patch-test visit was drawn before the patch test was applied. Patients were considered eligible if aged 18 to 70, diagnosed with alopecia and deemed suitable for DPC therapy, and patients were excluded if pregnant. Unfractionated whole blood was collected in Tempus Blood RNA tubes, and total RNA was extracted from that blood. From cysteine to phenylalanine, the CDR3 is 13 amino acids long. Only the CDR3 portion is preserved as DNA: 39 bases, with reading frame beginning at the first base. Between the V and J ends, shortened by 7 bases and 0 bases respectively, the junction contains 10 bases. The germline V gene specifies SNHLY as CDR1 and FYNNEI as CDR2.

Library prep was done by RACE. Sequenced on a NextSeq 500. During library preparation, unique molecular identifiers were attached to individual cDNA molecules so that TCRs could be counted quantitatively and reproducibly. Both TCR alpha and TCR beta chains were sequenced from each blood RNA sample. In the original analysis: Samples had a median of roughly 100,000 TCRs, with a range from roughly 23,224 to 750,000. The Decombinator software suite was used to annotate V, J and CDR3 in the TCR reads. For PS versus PT1 abundance plots, all samples were subsampled to the same number of TCRs (28,000). TCRs were defined as expanded if absent before sensitization and observed at least eight times at the 2-week time point. TCRdb trimmed the raw reads at Q25, called clones with MiXCR and kept productive beta chains. Rows with a matching CDR3 protein are joined into one entry that keeps the most common DNA and genes. The V and J calls shown here were made by TCRdb, not taken from the authors' results. Recorded for this sample are hundreds of thousands of distinct CDR3 sequences; around 6% of them occurred a single time. In total, the top ten clones hold 4.5% to 6% of the sample.

This sample was taken from a study of human T cells and chemical hapten exposure (dated by TCRdb to about 2021). Turning to the overall study: For sensitization, 2% DPC in acetone was applied to a 2 cm by 2 cm area of upper inner arm skin. Patients additionally received weekly therapeutic DPC doses to the scalp throughout the roughly 25-week study period. Patch tests used Finn chambers with 0.01% DPC on the upper back, scored after 6 days by International Contact Dermatitis Research Group standards. The mostly female patient cohort included alopecia areata with under or over 50% scalp involvement, alopecia totalis and alopecia universalis. Libraries were combined into a pool for sequencing, and differences in TCR yield between samples came mainly from small differences in library volumes within the pool. Peripheral blood TCR repertoire changes were tracked in vivo in alopecia patients during primary and secondary sensitization to the hapten diphenylcyclopropenone (DPC). Patient blood was sampled pre-sensitization (week 0) and at 2, 6 and about 24 weeks after DPC sensitization. Blood for TCR sequencing was provided by twenty-nine alopecia patients at one to four time points (pre-sensitization, 2, 6 and 24 weeks). General findings and caveats noted by the study authors: The number of TCRs above 1 in 1000 frequency did not change with DPC sensitization; there was no evidence of global repertoire structure alterations. After repeated subsampling, the strength of the expansion versus patch-test correlation and the threshold at which it became significant changed. Because all patients had alopecia, a presumed autoimmune disease, the immune response of the patients might differ from that of healthy individuals. Significantly more large CDR3 similarity clusters were formed by expanded TCRs than by pre-sensitization or healthy control sets, consistent with antigen-driven responses. The number of PT1 expanded TCRs positively correlated with patch test score, significant at thresholds 8, 16 and 32 but not 4.

The sequence links TRBV2 to TRBJ2-7; D gene: possibly TRBD2, on 5 matching bases. This sequence was found in a woman under 30 with alopecia areata. Some clones in this sample may be carry-over from other donors' samples. Sequences were derived from whole blood, sampled in connection with sensitization to the hapten diphenylcyclopropenone (DPC). The CDR3 here reads CASKDGLSYEQYF. The DNA is TGTGCCAGCAAGGACGGACTCTCCTACGAGCAGTACTTC.